This record covers a single T cell receptor (beta chain). Its antigen is not known. This table comes from immunoSEQ multiplex PCR, and its TCRdb copy is limited to in-frame clones, with some not included. Of 29,000 or so clones listed, nearly 95% are singletons. The CDR3 covers 16 residues. Trimming pared 6 bases from V and 0 bases from J, leaving 18 bases between. Looked up from germline, CDR1 is LNHDA and CDR2 is SQIVND (reference sequence). The data derive from a study of T cell responses to AZD1222 COVID-19 vaccine. Whole-study results and caveats: The peak T cell response came first, and repertoires were sampled only after it.

This sequence originates from an adult in good health. The chain combines TRBV19 with TRBJ2-7; weak D call: TRBD2 (6 bases). Sample: peripheral blood, taken on day 0 of AZD1222 vaccination. The CDR3 loop is CASSPGAGSSSYEQYF. The CDR3 DNA sequence: TGTGCCAGTAGCCCTGGAGCGGGTTCAAGCTCCTACGAGCAGTACTTC. Full variable domain (rest looked up from reference TRBV19 and TRBJ2-7): DGGITQSPKYLFRKEGQNVTLSCEQNLNHDAMYWYRQDPGQGLRLIYYSQIVNDFQKGDIAEGYSVSREKKESFPLTVTSAQKNPTAFYLCASSPGAGSSSYEQYFGPGTRLTVT.